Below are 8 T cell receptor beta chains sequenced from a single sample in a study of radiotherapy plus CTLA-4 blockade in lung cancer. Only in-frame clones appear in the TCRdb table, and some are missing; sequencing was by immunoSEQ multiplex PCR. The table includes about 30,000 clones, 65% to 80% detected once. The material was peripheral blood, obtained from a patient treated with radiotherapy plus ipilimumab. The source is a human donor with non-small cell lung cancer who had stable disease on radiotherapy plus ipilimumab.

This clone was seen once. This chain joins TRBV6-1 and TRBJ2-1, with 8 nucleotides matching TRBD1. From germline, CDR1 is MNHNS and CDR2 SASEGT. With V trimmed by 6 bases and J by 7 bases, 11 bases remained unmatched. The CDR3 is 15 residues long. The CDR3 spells CASRIDRGIVNEQFF. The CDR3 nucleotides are TGTGCCAGCAGAATTGACAGGGGAATAGTAAATGAGCAGTTCTTC.

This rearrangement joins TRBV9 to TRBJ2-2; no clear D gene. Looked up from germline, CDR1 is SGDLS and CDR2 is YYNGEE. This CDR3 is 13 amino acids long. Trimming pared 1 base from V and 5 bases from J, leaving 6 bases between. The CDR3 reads CASSVRPTGELFF. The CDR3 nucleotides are TGTGCCAGCAGCGTACGACCTACCGGGGAGCTGTTTTTT.

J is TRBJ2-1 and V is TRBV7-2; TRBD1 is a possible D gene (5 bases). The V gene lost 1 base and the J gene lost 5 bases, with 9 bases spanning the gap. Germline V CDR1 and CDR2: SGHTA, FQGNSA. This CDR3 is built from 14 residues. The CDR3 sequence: CASSLEQANNEQFF. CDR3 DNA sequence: TGTGCCAGCAGCTTAGAACAGGCGAACAATGAGCAGTTCTTC.

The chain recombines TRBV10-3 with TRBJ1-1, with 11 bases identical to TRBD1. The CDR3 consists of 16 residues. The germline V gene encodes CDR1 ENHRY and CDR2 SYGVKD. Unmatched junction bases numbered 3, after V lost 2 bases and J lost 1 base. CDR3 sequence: CAISEGQGARNTEAFF. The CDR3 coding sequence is TGTGCCATCAGTGAGGGACAGGGGGCGCGGAACACTGAAGCTTTCTTT.

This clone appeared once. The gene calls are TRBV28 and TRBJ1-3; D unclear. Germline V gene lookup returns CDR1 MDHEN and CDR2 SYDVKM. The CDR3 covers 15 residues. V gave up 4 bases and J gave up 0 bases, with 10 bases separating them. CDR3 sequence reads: CASSSIQLSGNTIYF. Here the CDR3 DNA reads TGTGCCAGCAGTTCCATACAGCTCTCTGGAAACACCATATATTTT.

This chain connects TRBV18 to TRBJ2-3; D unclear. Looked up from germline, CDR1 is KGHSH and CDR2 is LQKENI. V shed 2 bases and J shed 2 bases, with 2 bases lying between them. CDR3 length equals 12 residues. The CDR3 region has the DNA TGTGCCAGCTCACCATACACAGATACGCAGTATTTT. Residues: CASSPYTDTQYF. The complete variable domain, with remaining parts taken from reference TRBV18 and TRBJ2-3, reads NAGVMQNPRHLVRRRGQEARLRCSPMKGHSHVYWYRQLPEEGLKFMVYLQKENIIDESGMPKERFSAEFPKEGPSILRIQQVVRGDSAAYFCASSPYTDTQYFGPGTRLTVL.

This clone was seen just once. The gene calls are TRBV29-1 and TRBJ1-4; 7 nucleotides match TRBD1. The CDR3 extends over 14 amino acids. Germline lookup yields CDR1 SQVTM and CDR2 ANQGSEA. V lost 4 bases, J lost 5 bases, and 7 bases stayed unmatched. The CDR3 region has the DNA TGCAGCGTTGGGACAGGCGTACTCAATGAAAAACTGTTTTTT. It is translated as CSVGTGVLNEKLFF.

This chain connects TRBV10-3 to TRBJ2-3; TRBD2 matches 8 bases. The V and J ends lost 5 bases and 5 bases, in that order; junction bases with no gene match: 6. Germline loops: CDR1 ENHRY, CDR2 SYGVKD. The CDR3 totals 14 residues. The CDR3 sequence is CAISRSGEGDTQYF. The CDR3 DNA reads TGTGCCATCAGTCGTAGCGGGGAGGGAGATACGCAGTATTTT.